This T cell receptor (beta chain) was obtained from a study of blood T cell repertoires in COVID-19. At the level of the study: Whether acute or convalescent, the COVID-19 samples came from the United States, Italy and Spain.

The CDR3 contains 13 residues. The V gene lost 0 bases and the J gene lost 10 bases, with 12 bases spanning the gap. Germline CDR1 is LGHDT and CDR2 is YNNKEL (reference sequence). Seattle's enrolled individuals joined amid active infection and were then monitored longitudinally. Libraries were prepared by immunoSEQ multiplex PCR; TCRdb keeps only in-frame clonotypes and omits some of them. The table includes more than 150,000 clones, roughly 79% detected once. This TCR was recovered from a woman older than 75 with COVID-19, enrolled during active disease. The specimen sequenced was peripheral blood. The chain joins TRBV3-1 (or the pseudogene TRBV3-2) to TRBJ1-1; the D is unclear. The DNA of the CDR3 is TGTGCCAGCAGCCAAGACAGAACAGTCTCAGCTTTCTTT. Residues: CASSQDRTVSAFF.